Shown below are 9 T cell receptor beta chains from a single sample sequenced in a study of blood T cell repertoires in COVID-19. The method was immunoSEQ multiplex PCR; TCRdb's version includes in-frame clones alone and lacks a portion of them. This sample has approximately 250,000 clones, with 80% to 90% found just once. The sample was PBMCs or T cells enriched from blood (not recorded which). All receptors derive from a man between 25 and 39 years old with acute COVID-19.

CDR3 sequence (DNA): TGCGCCAGCAGCTTGTTTGTCAGCTCCTATAATTCACCCCTCCACTTT. Its translation: CASSLFVSSYNSPLHF. This rearrangement joins TRBV5-1 to TRBJ1-6; the D is unclear. Trimming removed 1 base from V and 0 bases from J, with 8 bases in between. The CDR3 spans 16 residues. Germline values: CDR1 SGHRS, CDR2 YFSETQ.

V gene TRBV27 combines with J gene TRBJ1-2; 8 bases agree with TRBD1. The CDR3 length is 13 residues. In germline, CDR1 is MNHEY, CDR2 SMNVEV (reference sequence). V trimming: 7 bases; J trimming: 7 bases; junction bases outside the gene matches: 8. CDR3 protein: CASKDRADSGYTF. CDR3 in DNA: TGTGCCAGCAAGGACAGGGCGGACAGTGGCTACACCTTC.

Here the CDR3 reads CASSPPLGLAGAPDEQFF. DNA for the CDR3: TGTGCCAGCTCACCACCGTTAGGACTAGCGGGAGCACCCGATGAGCAGTTCTTC. This chain joins TRBV18 and TRBJ2-1; 13 bases fit TRBD2. The germline V gene encodes CDR1 KGHSH and CDR2 LQKENI. The CDR3 totals 18 residues. V was clipped by 0 bases and J by 8 bases; unmatched bases: 10.

This chain connects TRBV11-2 to TRBJ1-1, with D perhaps TRBD1 (5 bases). This CDR3 has 12 residues. CDR1 is SGHAT and CDR2 is FQNNGV in the germline V gene. Trimming took off 8 bases at V and 8 bases at J, with 15 bases between the two ends. CDR3 sequence: CASSNRGIEAFF. CDR3 nucleotide sequence: TGTGCCAGCTCGAACCGGGGGATCGAAGCTTTCTTT.

This chain links TRBV5-4 with TRBJ1-1, with D tentatively TRBD1 (6 bases). The CDR3 has 14 amino acids. Germline loops: CDR1 SGHNT, CDR2 YYREEE (reference sequence). The V end was cut by 4 bases, the J end by 3 bases, with 13 bases between. The CDR3 DNA reads TGTGCCAGCAGCCAACAGGGTGGTGACACTGAAGCTTTCTTT. Its translation is CASSQQGGDTEAFF.

The chain has TRBV29-1 and TRBJ1-5, with 7 bases fitting TRBD1. Germline V gene data show CDR1 as SQVTM and CDR2 as ANQGSEA. Trimming took 5 bases from V and 7 from J; bases not matched to a gene: 11. The CDR3 runs to 14 residues. For the CDR3, the DNA is TGCAGCGTTCTCATACAGGGGAGAGGACAGCCCCAGCATTTT. It codes for CSVLIQGRGQPQHF.

The chain is built from TRBV11-2 and TRBJ2-5, with TRBD1 as a possible D gene (6 bases). The germline gives CDR1 SGHAT, CDR2 FQNNGV. V lost 4 bases and J lost 2, with 8 bases in between. The length of the CDR3 is 13 residues. CDR3 DNA sequence: TGTGCCAGCAGCTACGGACAGCAAGAGACCCAGTACTTC. It encodes CASSYGQQETQYF.

The CDR3 bases are TGTGCCAGCAGCAAGCAGACAGGGCAGGGACAGCCCCAGCATTTT. It translates to CASSKQTGQGQPQHF. The gene calls are TRBV7-8 and TRBJ1-5, with 7 bases matching TRBD1. This CDR3 is built from 15 residues. V dropped 5 bases and J dropped 7; count of bases not matched to a gene: 11. Germline V gene sequence: CDR1 SGHVS, CDR2 FQNEAQ.

This clone was observed a single time. CDR3 protein: CASRGLAGGLQETQYF. CDR3 nucleotide sequence: TGTGCCAGCAGGGGACTAGCGGGGGGGTTACAAGAGACCCAGTACTTC. The chain joins TRBV27 to TRBJ2-5; 16 nucleotides agree with TRBD2. Germline V gene sequence: CDR1 MNHEY, CDR2 SMNVEV (reference sequence). The CDR3 length is 16 residues. The V segment lost 6 bases and the J segment 2 bases; nucleotides outside the gene matches: 3.